This TCR beta chain is from a study of human T cells and chemical hapten exposure. Overall study: Sensitization involved placing 2% DPC onto a roughly 2 cm by roughly 2 cm region of upper inner arm skin. Patients were mainly female, each with alopecia areata, totalis or universalis. General observations from the study: Expanded TCR sets contained significantly more large CDR3 similarity clusters than controls.

The ends were cut back, 3 bases at V and 0 bases at J, with 9 bases in the middle. There are 16 residues in the CDR3. From germline, CDR1 is MDHEN and CDR2 SYDVKM. Stated time point: patch test 3, about 24 weeks after DPC sensitization. The treatment: therapeutic diphenylcyclopropenone sensitization with weekly scalp DPC. The study used a library that attached unique molecular identifiers to individual cDNA molecules. Each CDR3 protein is one row after TCRdb ran MiXCR on the RACE reads. The sample holds about 120,000 distinct CDR3 sequences, about 11% seen once. This clonotype was detected ten times or more. The antigen is unknown.

The chain employs TRBV28 and TRBJ2-6, with no clear D. The sequencing here drew on whole blood, taken in connection with sensitization to the hapten diphenylcyclopropenone (DPC). The clonotype comes from a woman in her forties or fifties with alopecia areata. Some clones in this sample may be carry-over from other donors' samples. CDR3 protein: CASSLVRFSGANVLTF. For the CDR3, the DNA is TGTGCCAGCAGTTTGGTGCGCTTCTCTGGGGCCAACGTCCTGACTTTC.